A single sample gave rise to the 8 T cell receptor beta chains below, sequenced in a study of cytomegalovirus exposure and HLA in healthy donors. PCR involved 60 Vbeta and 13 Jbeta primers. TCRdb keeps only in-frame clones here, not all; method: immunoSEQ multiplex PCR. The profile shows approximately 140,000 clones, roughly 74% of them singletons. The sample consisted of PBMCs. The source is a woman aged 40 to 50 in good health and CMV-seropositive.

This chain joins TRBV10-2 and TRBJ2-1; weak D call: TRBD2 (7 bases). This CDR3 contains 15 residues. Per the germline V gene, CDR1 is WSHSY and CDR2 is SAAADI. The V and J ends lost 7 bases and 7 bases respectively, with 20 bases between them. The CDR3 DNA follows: TGCGCCAGCATGGGGGGGACACTGGACTGGAATGAGCAGTTCTTC. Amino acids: CASMGGTLDWNEQFF.

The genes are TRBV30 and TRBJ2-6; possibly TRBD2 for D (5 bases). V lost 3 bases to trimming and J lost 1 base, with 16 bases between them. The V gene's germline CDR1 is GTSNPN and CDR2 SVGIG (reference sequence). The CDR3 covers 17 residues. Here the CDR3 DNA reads TGTGCCTGGAGCCTCCGGGGTTGGCAGTCTGGGGCCAACGTCCTGACTTTC. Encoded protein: CAWSLRGWQSGANVLTF.

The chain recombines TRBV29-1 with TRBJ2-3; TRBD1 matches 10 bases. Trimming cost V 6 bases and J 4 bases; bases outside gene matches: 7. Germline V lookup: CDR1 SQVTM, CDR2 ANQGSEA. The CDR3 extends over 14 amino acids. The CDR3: CSVSRGTGADTQYF. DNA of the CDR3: TGCAGCGTATCCCGCGGGACAGGGGCAGATACGCAGTATTTT.

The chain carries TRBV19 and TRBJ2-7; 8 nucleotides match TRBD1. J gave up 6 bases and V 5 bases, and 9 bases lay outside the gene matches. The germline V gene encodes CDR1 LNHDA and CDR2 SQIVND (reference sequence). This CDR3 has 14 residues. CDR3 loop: CASSLNRGIFEQYF. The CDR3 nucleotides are TGTGCCAGTAGTTTAAACAGGGGGATTTTCGAGCAGTACTTC. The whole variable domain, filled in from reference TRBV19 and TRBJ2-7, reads DGGITQSPKYLFRKEGQNVTLSCEQNLNHDAMYWYRQDPGQGLRLIYYSQIVNDFQKGDIAEGYSVSREKKESFPLTVTSAQKNPTAFYLCASSLNRGIFEQYFGPGTRLTVT.

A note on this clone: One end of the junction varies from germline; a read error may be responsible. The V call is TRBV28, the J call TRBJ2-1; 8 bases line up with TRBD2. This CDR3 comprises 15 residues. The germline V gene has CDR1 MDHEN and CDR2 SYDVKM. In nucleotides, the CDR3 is TGTGCCAGCAGTTTATGGGCTAGCGGGTACAGTGAGCAGTTCTTC. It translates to CASSLWASGYSEQFF. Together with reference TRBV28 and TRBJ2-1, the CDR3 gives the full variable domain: DVKVTQSSRYLVKRTGEKVFLECVQDMDHENMFWYRQDPGLGLRLIYFSYDVKMKEKGDIPEGYSVSREKKERFSLILESASTNQTSMYLCASSLWASGYSEQFFGPGTRLTVL.

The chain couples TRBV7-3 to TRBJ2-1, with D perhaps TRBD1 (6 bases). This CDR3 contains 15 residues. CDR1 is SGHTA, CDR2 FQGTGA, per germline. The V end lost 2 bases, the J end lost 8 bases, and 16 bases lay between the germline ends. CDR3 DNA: TGTGCCAGCAGCTTAGTCGGCAGGGGATCACATGAGCAGTTCTTC. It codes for CASSLVGRGSHEQFF.

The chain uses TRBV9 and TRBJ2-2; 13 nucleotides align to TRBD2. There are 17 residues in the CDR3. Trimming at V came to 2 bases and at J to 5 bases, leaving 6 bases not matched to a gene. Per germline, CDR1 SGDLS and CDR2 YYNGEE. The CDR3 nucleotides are TGTGCCAGCAGCGTTGGACTAGCGGGAGTGAGGACCGGGGAGCTGTTTTTT. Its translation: CASSVGLAGVRTGELFF.

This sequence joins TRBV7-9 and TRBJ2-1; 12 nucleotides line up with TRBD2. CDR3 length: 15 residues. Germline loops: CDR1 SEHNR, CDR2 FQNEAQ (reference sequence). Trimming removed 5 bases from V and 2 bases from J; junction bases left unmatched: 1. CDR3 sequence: CASSPSGRAYNEQFF. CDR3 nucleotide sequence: TGTGCCAGCAGCCCTAGCGGGAGGGCCTACAATGAGCAGTTCTTC.